This TCR beta chain was retrieved from a study of blood T cells in healthy people across ages. General study findings and limits: Roughly linear age-related decline in beta diversity appeared, significant by age 40.

The second PCR ran roughly 6 to 11 cycles with a sample-barcoded 5' primer and J-beta primers. A single record per CDR3 protein comes from TCRdb applying MiXCR to the 5' RACE reads. Counted here are roughly 730,000 distinct CDR3 sequences, around 50% occurring once; the ten biggest clones make up about 26%. The sample providers were healthy Caucasian people from Russia, aged about 6 to 90. Remarks on this clonotype: Its target is not known.

The clonotype originates from a man aged 40-50 years in good health. Sequencing used blood.

The CDR3 bases are TGTGCCAGCAGCTTAGAGGATGCAGTTTGGCGGGGCCCCAGCACAGATACGCAGTATTTT. This translates into CASSLEDAVWRGPSTDTQYF. V gene TRBV7-2 combines with J gene TRBJ2-3, with a tentative D call TRBD2 (6 bases). V gave up 1 base and J gave up 0 bases, with 23 bases separating them. Looked up from germline, CDR1 is SGHTA and CDR2 is FQGNSA. This CDR3 is 20 amino acids long.